A selection of T cell receptor beta chains follows, all from one sample in a study of blood T cell repertoires in COVID-19. Assay: immunoSEQ multiplex PCR; the TCRdb copy retains only in-frame clones and omits some. The table records over 85,000 clones, approximately 81% of them present only once. The source material was peripheral blood. The origin of the receptors is a man at least 80 years old with acute or convalescent COVID-19. CDR3s include the opening cysteine and the closing phenylalanine or tryptophan. A D gene is named only where the DNA matches it firmly. The size entry is marked missing in some rows and otherwise reads once, few, many or a size class.

clone size	D gene	J gene	V gene	CDR3 protein	CDR3 DNA
NA	NA	TRBJ2-7	TRBV14	CASSQEPRSFYEQYF	TGTGCCAGCAGCCAAGAACCCAGAAGTTTCTACGAGCAGTACTTC
NA	NA	TRBJ1-2	TRBV9	CASSPRYPRDGYTF	TGTGCCAGCAGCCCCCGTTACCCACGGGATGGCTACACCTTC
NA	TRBD1	TRBJ2-7	TRBV6-5	CASSRRTGGFHEQYF	TGTGCCAGCAGTCGCCGGACAGGGGGTTTCCACGAGCAGTACTTC
NA	TRBD2	TRBJ2-3	TRBV6-1	CASSEEWLAGLDTQYF	TGTGCCAGCAGTGAAGAGTGGCTAGCGGGGCTAGATACGCAGTATTTT
NA	TRBD1	TRBJ2-7	TRBV7-2	CASSFPGTGVGSYEQYF	TGTGCCAGCAGCTTTCCCGGGACAGGGGTGGGATCCTACGAGCAGTACTTC
NA	NA	TRBJ1-6	TRBV19	CASSGLGGSPLHF	TGTGCCAGTAGTGGGCTGGGTGGATCACCCCTCCACTTT
NA	TRBD1	TRBJ2-3	TRBV27	CASSRQGWGTDTQYF	TGTGCCAGCAGTCGACAGGGATGGGGCACAGATACGCAGTATTTT
NA	TRBD1	TRBJ2-2	TRBV19	CASSMAQGAAGELFF	TGTGCCAGTAGTATGGCACAGGGGGCTGCCGGGGAGCTGTTTTTT
NA	TRBD2	TRBJ2-7	TRBV3-1/TRBV3-2	CASSLLAGGSYEQYF	TGTGCCAGCAGCCTACTAGCGGGAGGCTCCTACGAGCAGTACTTC
once	TRBD1	TRBJ2-1	TRBV6-5	CASSYTVRTGSNEQFF	TGTGCCAGCAGTTACACCGTCCGGACAGGGAGCAATGAGCAGTTCTTC
NA	TRBD2	TRBJ2-7	TRBV6-2/TRBV6-3	CASSHVSGGSSEQYF	TGTGCCAGCAGCCACGTTTCGGGAGGGTCCTCCGAGCAGTACTTC
NA	TRBD1	TRBJ1-1	TRBV6-5	CASRPTGGFTEAFF	TGTGCCAGCAGACCGACAGGGGGCTTTACTGAAGCTTTCTTT
NA	TRBD1	TRBJ2-7	TRBV7-9	CASSLEGALGEQYF	TGTGCCAGCAGCTTAGAGGGGGCGTTGGGCGAGCAGTACTTC
NA	NA	TRBJ2-7	TRBV7-8	CASSLPTSYEQYF	TGTGCCAGCAGCCTACCGACTAGCTACGAGCAGTACTTC
NA	TRBD1	TRBJ1-5	TRBV10-3	CAISESRQGGQPQHF	TGTGCCATCAGTGAGTCGAGACAGGGAGGTCAGCCCCAGCATTTT
NA	NA	TRBJ1-1	TRBV30	CAWSVPAGNTEAFF	TGTGCCTGGAGTGTCCCGGCGGGGAACACTGAAGCTTTCTTT
NA	TRBD1	TRBJ1-2	TRBV10-3	CAIRSDREGYGYTF	TGTGCCATCAGATCAGACAGGGAAGGATATGGCTACACCTTC
NA	NA	TRBJ2-7	TRBV6-5	CASSYGGWQYF	TGTGCCAGCAGTTACGGAGGGTGGCAGTACTTC
NA	TRBD1	TRBJ1-3	TRBV30	CAWRTGQGNTIYF	TGTGCCTGGAGGACAGGGCAAGGAAACACCATATATTTT
NA	NA	TRBJ1-1	TRBV6-5	CASSYFRETTEAFF	TGTGCCAGCAGTTACTTCAGGGAAACAACTGAAGCTTTCTTT
NA	TRBD1	TRBJ1-4	TRBV27	CASSPGQGINEKLFF	TGTGCCAGCAGTCCGGGACAGGGCATAAATGAAAAACTGTTTTTT
NA	TRBD2	TRBJ2-1	TRBV3-1/TRBV3-2	CASSQDHSRTSGNNEQFF	TGTGCCAGCAGCCAAGACCACAGCCGGACTAGCGGGAACAATGAGCAGTTCTTC
NA	TRBD2	TRBJ2-7	TRBV9	CASSVEGGEQYF	TGTGCCAGCAGCGTGGAGGGAGGGGAGCAGTACTTC
few	NA	TRBJ2-7	TRBV28	CATSGYEQYF	TGTGCCACCAGCGGCTACGAGCAGTACTTC
NA	NA	TRBJ2-2	TRBV9	CASSVGVTSNTGELFF	TGTGCCAGCAGCGTAGGAGTCACTTCGAACACCGGGGAGCTGTTTTTT
few	NA	TRBJ1-4	TRBV28	CASRSGLGMNEKLFF	TGTGCCAGCAGGTCGGGCCTCGGGATGAATGAAAAACTGTTTTTT
NA	NA	TRBJ2-7	TRBV21-1	CASSKGGREAHEQYF	TGTGCCAGCAGCAAAGGCGGACGGGAAGCCCACGAGCAGTACTTC
NA	TRBD2	TRBJ2-1	TRBV7-8	CASSVSGRVSEQFF	TGTGCCAGCAGCGTTAGCGGGAGGGTATCGGAGCAGTTCTTC
NA	NA	TRBJ1-4	TRBV24-1	CATSDFVGPGNEKLFF	TGTGCCACCAGTGATTTTGTGGGGCCCGGTAATGAAAAACTGTTTTTT
NA	NA	TRBJ2-7	TRBV2	CASAFGLEYEQYF	TGTGCCAGCGCTTTTGGCCTAGAATACGAGCAGTACTTC
NA	NA	TRBJ1-5	TRBV6-1	CASSDRRGAPGQPQHF	TGTGCCAGCAGTGATAGGAGGGGCGCCCCGGGTCAGCCCCAGCATTTT
NA	NA	TRBJ1-4	TRBV6-5	CATRRQDEKLFF	TGTGCCACTCGCCGACAGGATGAAAAACTGTTTTTT
NA	NA	TRBJ1-2	TRBV11-2	CASSPLSGDYGYTF	TGTGCCAGCAGCCCCCTCTCCGGGGACTATGGCTACACCTTC
NA	NA	TRBJ2-7	TRBV6-5	CASSRTASYEQYF	TGTGCCAGCAGCCGGACAGCCTCTTACGAGCAGTACTTC
NA	TRBD1	TRBJ2-3	TRBV2	CASSAAGTGTDTQYF	TGTGCCAGCAGTGCCGCCGGGACAGGCACAGATACGCAGTATTTT
NA	NA	TRBJ1-1	TRBV12-5	CASGLSFNTEAFF	TGTGCTAGTGGTCTCTCCTTTAACACTGAAGCTTTCTTT
NA	NA	TRBJ1-1	TRBV5-6	CASLGVGVNTEAFF	TGTGCCAGCCTCGGGGTGGGAGTGAACACTGAAGCTTTCTTT
NA	TRBD1	TRBJ1-4	TRBV19	CASSMGTGGNEKLFF	TGTGCCAGTAGTATGGGGACAGGGGGAAATGAAAAACTGTTTTTT
few	TRBD1	TRBJ1-2	TRBV7-2	CASSSGTGFGYGYTF	TGTGCCAGCAGCTCCGGGACAGGGTTCGGGTATGGCTACACCTTC
NA	NA	TRBJ2-1	TRBV7-2	CASSYPPGDYNEQFF	TGTGCCAGCAGCTATCCGCCGGGAGACTACAATGAGCAGTTCTTC
NA	TRBD1	TRBJ2-2	TRBV10-3	CAISGQGTNTGELFF	TGTGCCATCAGCGGACAGGGAACGAACACCGGGGAGCTGTTTTTT
NA	TRBD1	TRBJ2-7	TRBV6-7	CASSYVGTGGYEQYF	TGTGCCAGCAGTTACGTGGGGACAGGGGGCTACGAGCAGTACTTC
NA	TRBD2	TRBJ2-3	TRBV5-1	CASSVVAGGADTQYF	TGCGCCAGCAGCGTAGTAGCGGGAGGGGCAGATACGCAGTATTTT
NA	TRBD2	TRBJ2-3	TRBV2	CASSERGRNTDTQYF	TGTGCCAGCAGTGAGCGCGGGAGGAACACAGATACGCAGTATTTT
NA	NA	TRBJ2-7	TRBV21-1	CASSTLDRGYYEQYF	TGTGCCAGCAGCACCTTGGACAGGGGTTATTACGAGCAGTACTTC
NA	NA	TRBJ1-1	TRBV20-1	CSASAQLVTEAFF	TGCAGTGCTAGTGCACAGTTAGTAACTGAAGCTTTCTTT
NA	NA	TRBJ2-4	TRBV7-2	CASSLAAGVNIQYF	TGTGCCAGCAGCTTAGCCGCAGGGGTGAACATTCAGTACTTC
NA	TRBD1	TRBJ2-1	TRBV7-3	CASSEHGTGTYNEQFF	TGTGCCAGCAGCGAACATGGGACAGGCACCTACAATGAGCAGTTCTTC
NA	NA	TRBJ2-5	TRBV18	CASSPSTKEETQYF	TGTGCCAGCTCACCTTCAACGAAGGAGGAGACCCAGTACTTC
NA	TRBD1	TRBJ2-7	TRBV6-2/TRBV6-3	CASSSPQRGPYEQYF	TGTGCCAGCAGTTCCCCCCAGAGGGGGCCCTACGAGCAGTACTTC